Below are 25 T cell receptor beta chains sequenced from a single sample in a study of technical replicates of blood from a few donors. TCRdb's copy holds only in-frame clones and misses some; the assay was immunoSEQ multiplex PCR. The sample has tens of thousands of clones, around 97% seen once. The sequencing input was T cells isolated from PBMCs. The source is a human donor in good health.

This sequence joins TRBV27 and TRBJ1-2, with a weak D call TRBD1 (6 bases). The CDR3 sequence is 16 residues long. V was clipped by 6 bases and J by 3 bases, with 20 bases between them. Per germline, CDR1 MNHEY and CDR2 SMNVEV (reference sequence). CDR3 protein: CASSRTVGAGDYGYTF. The CDR3 coding sequence is TGTGCCAGCAGCCGAACAGTAGGGGCAGGGGACTATGGCTACACCTTC.

The chain is built from TRBV19 and TRBJ2-7, with no clear D. Germline loops: CDR1 LNHDA, CDR2 SQIVND (reference sequence). V gave up 3 bases and J gave up 2 bases, with 20 bases separating them. The CDR3 is 17 amino acids. The CDR3 bases are TGTGCCAGTAGTATCCGCATTGGTCTTCGCGATCCCTACGAGCAGTACTTC. Protein: CASSIRIGLRDPYEQYF.

This clone was seen just once. The chain employs TRBV9 and TRBJ2-1; possible D gene TRBD1, 5 bases. Germline V gene sequence: CDR1 SGDLS, CDR2 YYNGEE. This CDR3 region has 14 residues. Trimming removed 0 bases from V and 11 bases from J, with 15 bases in between. This CDR3 reads CASSVVLSRGKQFF. The DNA of the CDR3 is TGTGCCAGCAGCGTAGTTTTAAGTAGGGGAAAGCAGTTCTTC.

The chain recombines TRBV9 with TRBJ2-7; tentatively, D is TRBD2 (6 bases). The CDR3 runs to 13 residues. The V end was cut by 0 bases, the J end by 3 bases, with 7 bases between. Looked up from germline, CDR1 is SGDLS and CDR2 is YYNGEE. CDR3 region: CASSVGRDYEQYF. DNA of the CDR3: TGTGCCAGCAGCGTAGGGCGGGACTACGAGCAGTACTTC. Full variable domain (remainder filled in from reference TRBV9 and TRBJ2-7): DSGVTQTPKHLITATGQRVTLRCSPRSGDLSVYWYQQSLDQGLQFLIQYYNGEERAKGNILERFSAQQFPDLHSELNLSSLELGDSALYFCASSVGRDYEQYFGPGTRLTVT.

The J gene is TRBJ2-7, the V gene TRBV27; 11 nucleotides agree with TRBD2. The germline V gene has CDR1 MNHEY and CDR2 SMNVEV (reference sequence). The V and J ends lost 0 bases and 0 bases, in that order; junction bases with no gene match: 13. This CDR3 has 20 amino acids. CDR3 protein: CASSLSWGTSGSGYSYEQYF. The CDR3 region has the DNA TGTGCCAGCAGTTTATCGTGGGGGACTAGCGGTAGCGGGTACTCCTACGAGCAGTACTTC.

The chain uses TRBV11-3 and TRBJ2-1; 10 nucleotides match TRBD2. J was trimmed by 10 bases and V by 1 base; bases with no gene match: 1. The germline V gene has CDR1 SGHNT and CDR2 YENEEA. The CDR3 extends over 13 amino acids. The CDR3 region is CASSLGTSGEQFF. In nucleotides, the CDR3 is TGTGCCAGCAGCTTAGGGACTAGCGGCGAGCAGTTCTTC.

The chain carries TRBV5-1 and TRBJ2-3, with 7 bases identical to TRBD2. V trimming: 6 bases; J trimming: 2 bases; junction bases outside the gene matches: 12. The germline V gene has CDR1 SGHRS and CDR2 YFSETQ. This CDR3 is built from 16 residues. The CDR3: CASTPMPLAVTDTQYF. CDR3 nucleotide sequence: TGCGCCAGCACCCCCATGCCCCTAGCGGTCACAGATACGCAGTATTTT.

The CDR3: CASSTQGGRETQYF. CDR3 nucleotides: TGTGCCAGCAGCACACAGGGGGGGCGAGAGACCCAGTACTTC. The chain joins TRBV28 to TRBJ2-5, with D tentatively TRBD1 (8 bases). This CDR3 contains 14 residues. CDR1 and CDR2 from the germline V gene are MDHEN and SYDVKM. The V end lost 6 bases, the J end lost 4 bases, and 15 bases lay between the germline ends.

The V gene is TRBV5-1, the J gene TRBJ2-3; D uncertain. CDR1 and CDR2 from the germline V gene are SGHRS and YFSETQ. There are 15 residues in the CDR3. V was shortened by 2 bases and J by 2 bases, with 12 bases between the two germline ends. The CDR3: CASSLDRGDTDTQYF. DNA of the CDR3: TGCGCCAGCAGCTTAGATCGAGGAGACACAGATACGCAGTATTTT. Full variable domain (missing parts from reference TRBV5-1 and TRBJ2-3): KAGVTQTPRYLIKTRGQQVTLSCSPISGHRSVSWYQQTPGQGLQFLFEYFSETQRNKGNFPGRFSGRQFSNSRSEMNVSTLELGDSALYLCASSLDRGDTDTQYFGPGTRLTVL.

The rearrangement links TRBV7-6 to TRBJ1-5, with a weak D call TRBD1 (6 bases). This CDR3 spans 16 amino acids. The germline V gene encodes CDR1 SGHVS and CDR2 FNYEAQ. V lost 3 bases and J 3 bases, leaving 15 bases between the germline ends. The CDR3 DNA sequence: TGTGCCAGCAGCTTCTGGACAGAGTGGGCCAATCAGCCCCAGCATTTT. Residues: CASSFWTEWANQPQHF.

The V and J genes are TRBV4-1 and TRBJ1-1; TRBD1 is a possible D gene (5 bases). Germline V gene lookup returns CDR1 MGHRA and CDR2 YSYEKL. V lost 1 base and J lost 9, with 15 bases in between. The CDR3 is 14 residues long. The CDR3 protein is CASSQVLWGVQAFF. In nucleotides, the CDR3 is TGCGCCAGCAGCCAAGTACTTTGGGGGGTCCAAGCTTTCTTT.

This chain joins TRBV30 and TRBJ1-3; the D gene is possibly TRBD1 (5 bases). CDR1 is GTSNPN, CDR2 SVGIG, per germline (reference sequence). This CDR3 has 13 amino acids. CDR3: CARRGSSGNTIYF. DNA of the CDR3: TGTGCTCGGCGGGGCTCCTCTGGAAACACCATATATTTT.

The chain recombines TRBV9 with TRBJ2-1; 9 bases line up with TRBD2. The CDR3 has 14 residues. V shed 0 bases and J 8 bases; nucleotides not matched to a gene: 3. Germline V gene sequence: CDR1 SGDLS, CDR2 YYNGEE. The CDR3, as DNA: TGTGCCAGCAGCGTAGTACTAGCGGGTCATGAGCAGTTCTTC. Its translation is CASSVVLAGHEQFF.

The chain is built from TRBV5-4 and TRBJ1-1; 10 bases are shared with TRBD1. This CDR3 is built from 18 residues. V shed 3 bases, J shed 2 bases, and the junction held 13 bases outside the gene matches. Germline V gene data show CDR1 as SGHNT and CDR2 as YYREEE (reference sequence). In DNA, the CDR3 is TGTGCCAGCAGCTCTCCAGGACAGGGGGGTCCTCCTAACACTGAAGCTTTCTTT. The encoded protein is CASSSPGQGGPPNTEAFF.

This sequence joins TRBV9 and TRBJ2-7, with 10 bases identical to TRBD1. The CDR3 is 15 residues long. The germline gives CDR1 SGDLS, CDR2 YYNGEE. Losses at the gene ends were 0 bases for V and 3 bases for J; bases not matched to a gene: 3. The CDR3 protein is CASSVVGDRGYEQYF. The CDR3 nucleotides are TGTGCCAGCAGCGTAGTAGGGGACAGGGGCTACGAGCAGTACTTC.

This chain connects TRBV6-6 to TRBJ2-7, with 8 bases lining up with TRBD1. From germline, CDR1 is MNHNY and CDR2 SVGAGI (reference sequence). Trimming took 5 bases from V and 0 from J; bases not matched to a gene: 6. The CDR3 has 15 residues. The CDR3 nucleotides are TGTGCCAGCAGTATCCGGGACAGGTCCTCCTACGAGCAGTACTTC. Its protein is CASSIRDRSSYEQYF.

This chain links TRBV4-2 with TRBJ1-2; the D gene is possibly TRBD1 (5 bases). V dropped 4 bases and J dropped 8 bases, with 11 bases sitting between them. Germline CDR1 reads LGHNA; CDR2 reads YNFKEQ. The CDR3 loop spans 12 amino acids. DNA of the CDR3: TGTGCCAGCAGCCTTGACAGTTCCGGCTACACCTTC. Its protein is CASSLDSSGYTF.

The gene calls are TRBV4-1 and TRBJ1-3; D possibly corresponds to TRBD1 (6 bases). V was cut by 3 bases and J by 9 bases, with 15 bases left in between. The CDR3 loop spans 14 amino acids. Germline V lookup: CDR1 MGHRA, CDR2 YSYEKL. Written as DNA, the CDR3 is TGCGCCAGCAGCCAGGGGGTACAGGGTGGCACCATATATTTT. Translation: CASSQGVQGGTIYF.

The V and J genes are TRBV7-2 and TRBJ1-2; 8 positions match TRBD1. The J segment lost 1 base and the V segment lost 4 bases, leaving 5 bases of the junction unmatched. The CDR3 has 15 residues. Germline values: CDR1 SGHTA, CDR2 FQGNSA. The CDR3 loop reads CASSSRTGSNYGYTF. The CDR3 DNA reads TGTGCCAGCAGCTCCCGGACAGGGAGTAACTATGGCTACACCTTC.

The CDR3 spells CASSFLDSYGYTF. CDR3 bases: TGTGCCAGCAGCTTCCTGGACAGCTATGGCTACACCTTC. The rearrangement uses TRBV5-5 and TRBJ1-2; D might be TRBD1 (6 bases). V shed 2 bases and J shed 4 bases, with 9 bases lying between them. The CDR3 runs to 13 residues. Germline CDR1 reads SGHKS; CDR2 reads YYEKEE (reference sequence).

The chain recombines TRBV7-6 with TRBJ2-1, with D perhaps matching TRBD1 (6 bases). In germline, CDR1 is SGHVS, CDR2 FNYEAQ. The V end was cut by 5 bases, the J end by 6 bases, with 17 bases between. CDR3 length: 15 amino acids. The CDR3 protein is CASSHSRTVGNEQFF. The CDR3 DNA reads TGTGCCAGCAGCCATTCTAGGACAGTTGGCAATGAGCAGTTCTTC.

V is TRBV18 and J is TRBJ2-5; D remains unclear. The V gene lost 0 bases and the J gene lost 5 bases, with 7 bases spanning the gap. This CDR3 is built from 13 residues. From germline, CDR1 is KGHSH and CDR2 LQKENI. The CDR3 here is CASSPPLRETQYF. CDR3 bases: TGTGCCAGCTCACCACCCCTCCGGGAGACCCAGTACTTC.

Regarding this clone: This CDR3 is also generated by other DNA sequences in the sample. The chain carries TRBV15 and TRBJ2-7, with TRBD1 identical over 7 bases. The J segment lost 6 bases and the V segment lost 0 bases, leaving 2 bases of the junction unmatched. The CDR3 totals 13 residues. The germline V gene encodes CDR1 LNHNV and CDR2 YYDKDF (reference sequence). The CDR3 here is CATSRDRGREQYF. The DNA of the CDR3 is TGTGCCACCAGCAGAGATAGGGGGCGCGAGCAGTACTTC.

V is TRBV7-2 and J is TRBJ1-1; 8 positions match TRBD1. This CDR3 is 14 amino acids long. Trimming cost V 5 bases and J 0 bases; bases outside gene matches: 2. Germline loops: CDR1 SGHTA, CDR2 FQGNSA. DNA of the CDR3: TGTGCCAGCAGCCGGACAGGGATGAACACTGAAGCTTTCTTT. Protein sequence: CASSRTGMNTEAFF.

The chain couples TRBV14 to TRBJ2-5; the D gene is possibly TRBD2 (7 bases). V shed 1 base and J shed 5 bases, with 14 bases lying between them. The V gene's germline CDR1 is SGHDN and CDR2 FVKESK. The CDR3 spans 15 residues. The CDR3: CASSQAGGRRETQYF. In DNA form, the CDR3 reads TGTGCCAGCAGCCAAGCCGGGGGGCGACGGGAGACCCAGTACTTC.